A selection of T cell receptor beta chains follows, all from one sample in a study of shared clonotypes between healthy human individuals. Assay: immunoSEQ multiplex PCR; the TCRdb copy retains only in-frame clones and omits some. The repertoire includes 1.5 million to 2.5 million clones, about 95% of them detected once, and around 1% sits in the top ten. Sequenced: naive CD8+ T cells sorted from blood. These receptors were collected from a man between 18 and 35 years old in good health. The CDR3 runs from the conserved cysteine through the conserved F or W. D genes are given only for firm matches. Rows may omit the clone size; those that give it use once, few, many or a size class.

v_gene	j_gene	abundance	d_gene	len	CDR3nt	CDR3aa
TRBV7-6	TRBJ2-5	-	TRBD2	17	TGTGCCAGCAGCTTAGATCCCCCGACTAGCGGGAGGGAGACCCAGTACTTC	CASSLDPPTSGRETQYF
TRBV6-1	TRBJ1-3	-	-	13	TGTGCCGGGAGGGTTGACGGAGGAAACACCATATATTTT	CAGRVDGGNTIYF
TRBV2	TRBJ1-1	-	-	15	TGTGCCAGCGTATACTCACTGACCATGAACACTGAAGCTTTCTTT	CASVYSLTMNTEAFF
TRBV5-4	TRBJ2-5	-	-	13	TGTGCCAGCAGCTATAAAATGGCGGAGACCCAGTACTTC	CASSYKMAETQYF
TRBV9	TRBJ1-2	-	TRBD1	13	TGTGCCAGCAGCCTAACAGGGGTAGGTGGCTACACCTTC	CASSLTGVGGYTF
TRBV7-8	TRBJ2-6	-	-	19	TGTGCCAGCAGCTTAGTGGGATCCGGGGACCGATCTGGGGCCAACGTCCTGACTTTC	CASSLVGSGDRSGANVLTF
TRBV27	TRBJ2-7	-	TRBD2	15	TGTGCCAGCAGTTGGAGTAGCGGGGCCTCCTACGAGCAGTACTTC	CASSWSSGASYEQYF
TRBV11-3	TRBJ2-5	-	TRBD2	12	TGTGCCAGCAGCAAGCGGGGAGAGACCCAGTACTTC	CASSKRGETQYF
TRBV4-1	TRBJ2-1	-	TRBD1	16	TGCGCCAGCAGCCAAGACCCCGGGACAGGGATCAATGAGCAGTTCTTC	CASSQDPGTGINEQFF
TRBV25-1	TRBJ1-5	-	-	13	TGTGCCAGTACCGGCAGGGGTGATCAGCCCCAGCATTTT	CASTGRGDQPQHF
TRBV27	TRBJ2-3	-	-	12	TGTGCCAGCAGTCCCCCTGGAGATACGCAGTATTTT	CASSPPGDTQYF
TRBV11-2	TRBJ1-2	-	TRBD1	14	TGTGCCAGCAGCTCCGGACAGGGGCTCTATGGCTACACCTTC	CASSSGQGLYGYTF
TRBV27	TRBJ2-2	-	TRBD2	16	TGTGCCAGCAGCGAAGGACTAGCGGGAGGGCCCGGGGAGCTGTTTTTT	CASSEGLAGGPGELFF
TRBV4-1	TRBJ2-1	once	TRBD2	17	TGCGCCAGCAGCCAAGATAAGCGGGAGAGGTCAGGTCATGAGCAGTTCTTC	CASSQDKRERSGHEQFF
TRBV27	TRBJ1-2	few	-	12	TGTGCCAGCAGTCCCTTTCCGGGGATATACACCTTC	CASSPFPGIYTF
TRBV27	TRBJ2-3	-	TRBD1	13	TGTGCCAGCAGCCGGACAGGGCCAGATACGCAGTATTTT	CASSRTGPDTQYF
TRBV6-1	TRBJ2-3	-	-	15	TGTGCCAGCAGTGAAGCGAGTAGTGGCACAGATACGCAGTATTTT	CASSEASSGTDTQYF
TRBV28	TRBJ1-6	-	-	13	TGTGCCAGCACGGCATCTAATAATTCACCCCTCCACTTT	CASTASNNSPLHF
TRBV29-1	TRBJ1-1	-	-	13	TGCAGCGTTGAGGGGGGGGCGACCACTGAAGCTTTCTTT	CSVEGGATTEAFF
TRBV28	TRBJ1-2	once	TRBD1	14	TGTGCCAGCAGTGCCTCGACAGGGTTGGAGGGCTACACCTTC	CASSASTGLEGYTF
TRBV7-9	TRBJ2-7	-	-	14	TGTGCCAGCAGCTTCCCTGGGAGCACCGACGAGCAGTACTTC	CASSFPGSTDEQYF
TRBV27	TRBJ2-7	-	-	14	TGTGCCAGCAGTTTAGGACGGGCGGGCTACGAGCAGTACTTC	CASSLGRAGYEQYF
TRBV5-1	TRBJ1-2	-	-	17	TGCGCCAGCAGCCTTCGTGGATCTTACCCAGGAAACTATGGCTACACCTTC	CASSLRGSYPGNYGYTF
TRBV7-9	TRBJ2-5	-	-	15	TGTGCCAGCAGCTTAGCGGGACCGGCAGAAGAGACCCAGTACTTC	CASSLAGPAEETQYF
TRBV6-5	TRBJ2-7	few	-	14	TGTGCCAGCAGTCCCCGGGACACCTCCTACGAGCAGTACTTC	CASSPRDTSYEQYF
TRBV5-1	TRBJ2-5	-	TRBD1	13	TGCGCCAGCGGGACAGGGGACGGAGAGACCCAGTACTTC	CASGTGDGETQYF
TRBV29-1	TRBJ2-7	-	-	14	TGCAGCGTCAACGGCGGTAGCGCTTCCTACGAGCAGTACTTC	CSVNGGSASYEQYF
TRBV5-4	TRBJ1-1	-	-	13	TGTGCCAGCAGCTTGGGGGACAATTTTGAAGCTTTCTTT	CASSLGDNFEAFF
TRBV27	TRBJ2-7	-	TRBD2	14	TGTGCCAGCAGTCGGGGGGGAAGCTCCTACGAGCAGTACTTC	CASSRGGSSYEQYF
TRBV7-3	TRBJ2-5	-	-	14	TGTGCCAGCAGCTTAAATGGCCGGCAAGAGACCCAGTACTTC	CASSLNGRQETQYF
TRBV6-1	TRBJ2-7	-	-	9	TGTGCCGGAAACTACGAGCAGTACTTC	CAGNYEQYF
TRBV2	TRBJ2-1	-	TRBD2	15	TGTGCCAGCACCGACATAGCGGGAGGGTACAATGAGCAGTTCTTC	CASTDIAGGYNEQFF
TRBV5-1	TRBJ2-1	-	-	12	TGCGCCAGCAGCTTCTCCCCCCTTGAGCAGTTCTTC	CASSFSPLEQFF
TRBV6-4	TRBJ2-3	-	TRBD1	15	TGTGCCAGCAGTGGACCGGGACAGCAAGCAGATACGCAGTATTTT	CASSGPGQQADTQYF
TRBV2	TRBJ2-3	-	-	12	TGTGCCAGCTCACTGGGCACAGATACGCAGTATTTT	CASSLGTDTQYF
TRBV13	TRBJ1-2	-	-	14	TGTGCCAGCAGCTTATCTCTGGGGGCCGAGGGCTACACCTTC	CASSLSLGAEGYTF
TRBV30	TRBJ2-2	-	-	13	TGTGCCTGGAGTGTAGCGTCCGCCGGGGAGCTGTTTTTT	CAWSVASAGELFF
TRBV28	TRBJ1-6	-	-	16	TGTGCCAGCAGTTTTTTGGAGGTTTCGTCGGGTTCACCCCTCCACTTT	CASSFLEVSSGSPLHF
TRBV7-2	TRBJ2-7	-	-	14	TGTGCCAGCACCCGGGCTTCCGTTGGCTACGAGCAGTACTTC	CASTRASVGYEQYF
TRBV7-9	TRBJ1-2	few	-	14	TGTGCCAGCAGTCAGTCGGTCGGGTCCTATGGCTACACCTTC	CASSQSVGSYGYTF
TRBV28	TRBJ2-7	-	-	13	TGTGCCAGCAGTTTGGGAACTTCCTACGAGCAGTACTTC	CASSLGTSYEQYF
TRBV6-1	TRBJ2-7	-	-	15	TGTGCCAGCAGTGATTACGAGGGGCAGGGCTACGAGCAGTACTTC	CASSDYEGQGYEQYF
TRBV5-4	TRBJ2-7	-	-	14	TGTGCCAGCAGCTTACTGCCAGGGGACGACGAGCAGTACTTC	CASSLLPGDDEQYF
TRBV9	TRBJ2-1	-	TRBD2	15	TGTGCCAGCAGCGTAGGCGGGGGGGTTTCTAATGAGCAGTTCTTC	CASSVGGGVSNEQFF
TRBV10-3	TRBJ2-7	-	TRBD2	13	TGTGCCATCGGGAGCGGGAGAGGTTACGAGCAGTACTTC	CAIGSGRGYEQYF
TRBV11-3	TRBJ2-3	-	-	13	TGTGCCAGTTCGGAGGGGTCGGCAGATACGCAGTATTTT	CASSEGSADTQYF
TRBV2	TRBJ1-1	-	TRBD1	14	TGTGCCAGTGGGCCGGGACAGGGGAAAACTGAAGCTTTCTTT	CASGPGQGKTEAFF
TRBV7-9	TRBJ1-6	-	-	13	TGTGCCAGCTGTGGGCAGAATAATTCACCCCTCCACTTT	CASCGQNNSPLHF
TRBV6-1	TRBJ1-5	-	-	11	TGTGCCACCCAGGGTGGGCAGCCCCAGCATTTT	CATQGGQPQHF
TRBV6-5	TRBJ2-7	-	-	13	TGTGCCAGCAGTTACTCCCCTTCCTACGAGCAGTACTTC	CASSYSPSYEQYF
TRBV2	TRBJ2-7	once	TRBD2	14	TGTGCCAGCAGTTCTAGCGGCCTCTCCTACGAGCAGTACTTC	CASSSSGLSYEQYF
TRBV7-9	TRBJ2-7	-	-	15	TGTGCCAGCAGCCCCCGAGAAGGTAATCGCTACGAGCAGTACTTC	CASSPREGNRYEQYF
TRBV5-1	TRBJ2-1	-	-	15	TGCGCCAGCAGCTTGGTAGAGGGTCCTAGCAATGAGCAGTTCTTC	CASSLVEGPSNEQFF
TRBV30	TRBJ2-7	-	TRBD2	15	TGTGCCCTAAGCGTACTAGCGGGGGGAATGGGGGAGCAGTACTTC	CALSVLAGGMGEQYF
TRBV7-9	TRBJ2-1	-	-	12	TGTGCCTCCGGCCCCCGCCACAATGAGCAGTTCTTC	CASGPRHNEQFF
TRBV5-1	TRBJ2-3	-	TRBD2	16	TGCGCCAGCAGCTTGAGGACTAGCGGACTCACAGATACGCAGTATTTT	CASSLRTSGLTDTQYF
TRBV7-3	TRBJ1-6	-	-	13	TGTGCCAGCAGCTTAACTAACGAATCACCCCTCCACTTT	CASSLTNESPLHF
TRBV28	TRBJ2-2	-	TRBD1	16	TGTGCCAGCAGTTTACCTCGGACAGGGGGCGCCTGGGAGCTGTTTTTT	CASSLPRTGGAWELFF
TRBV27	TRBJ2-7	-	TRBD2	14	TGTGCCAGCAGTTTGGGAGGGTTAGGGTACGAGCAGTACTTC	CASSLGGLGYEQYF